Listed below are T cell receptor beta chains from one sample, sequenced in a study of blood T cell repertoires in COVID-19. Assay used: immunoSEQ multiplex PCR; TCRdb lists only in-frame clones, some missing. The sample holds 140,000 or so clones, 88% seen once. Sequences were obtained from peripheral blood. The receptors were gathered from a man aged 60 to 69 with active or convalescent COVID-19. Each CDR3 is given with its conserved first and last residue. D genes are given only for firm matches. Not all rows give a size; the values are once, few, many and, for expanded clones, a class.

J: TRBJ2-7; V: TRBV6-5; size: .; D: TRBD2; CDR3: CASRLAGVAEQYF; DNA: TGTGCCAGCCGATTAGCGGGAGTTGCCGAGCAGTACTTC
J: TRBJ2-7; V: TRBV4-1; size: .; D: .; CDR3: CASSQSLAVLRQYF; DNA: TGCGCCAGCAGCCAATCTCTCGCGGTGCTGAGGCAGTACTTC
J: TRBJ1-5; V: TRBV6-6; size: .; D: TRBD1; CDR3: CASRQSGQSHQPQHF; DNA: TGTGCCAGCAGGCAGTCGGGACAGAGTCATCAGCCCCAGCATTTT
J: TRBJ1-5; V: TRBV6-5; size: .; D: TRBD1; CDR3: CASSRQGAPNQPQHF; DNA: TGTGCCAGCAGTCGACAGGGGGCCCCAAATCAGCCCCAGCATTTT
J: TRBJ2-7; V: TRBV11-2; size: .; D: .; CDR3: CASSSDSYEQYF; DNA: TGTGCCAGCAGCTCTGACAGCTACGAGCAGTACTTC
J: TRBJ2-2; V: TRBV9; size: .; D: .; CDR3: CASSVAVNTGELFF; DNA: TGTGCCAGCAGCGTCGCGGTTAACACCGGGGAGCTGTTTTTT
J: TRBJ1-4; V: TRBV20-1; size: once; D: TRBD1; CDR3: CSASSGGNEKLFF; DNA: TGCAGTGCTAGTTCAGGGGGAAATGAAAAACTGTTTTTT
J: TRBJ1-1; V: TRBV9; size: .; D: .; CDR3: CASSETVTNTEAFF; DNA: TGTGCCAGCAGCGAGACAGTGACGAACACTGAAGCTTTCTTT
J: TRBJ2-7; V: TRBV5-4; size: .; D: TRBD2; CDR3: CASSPGLAGGYEQYF; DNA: TGTGCCAGCAGCCCCGGACTAGCGGGAGGTTACGAGCAGTACTTC
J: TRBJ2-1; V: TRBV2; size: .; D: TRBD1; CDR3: CASRQDRTYNEQFF; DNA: TGTGCCAGCAGGCAGGACAGGACCTACAATGAGCAGTTCTTC
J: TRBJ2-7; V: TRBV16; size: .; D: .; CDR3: CASSYNYEQYF; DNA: TGTGCCAGCAGCTACAACTACGAGCAGTACTTC